Listed below are T cell receptor beta chains from one sample, sequenced in a study of blood T cell repertoires in COVID-19. The protocol was immunoSEQ multiplex PCR, while the TCRdb copy is restricted to in-frame clones and leaves out a portion. This table has about 70,000 clones, 86% appearing once. Input material: peripheral blood. The receptors come from a man aged 70-80 years with active COVID-19. CDR3s include the opening cysteine and the closing phenylalanine or tryptophan. D genes are given only for firm matches. Part of the rows lack a size; the others show once, few, many or a class for expanded clones.

CDR3 protein,CDR3 DNA,V gene,clone size,J gene,D gene
CASKGESTDTQYF,TGTGCCAGCAAGGGGGAATCCACAGATACGCAGTATTTT,TRBV7-6,-,TRBJ2-3,-
CASSFDPGTGGVWQYF,TGTGCCAGCAGCTTCGATCCCGGGACAGGGGGGGTATGGCAGTACTTC,TRBV11-2,-,TRBJ2-7,TRBD1
CASSFGPRGSAYEQYF,TGTGCCAGCAGCTTTGGGCCCCGGGGGTCGGCCTACGAGCAGTACTTC,TRBV7-3,-,TRBJ2-7,-
CASSLASGHYNEQFF,TGTGCCAGCAGCTTAGCCTCGGGACATTACAATGAGCAGTTCTTC,TRBV7-2,-,TRBJ2-1,-
CATQGDPMNTEAFF,TGTGCCACCCAGGGGGACCCAATGAACACTGAAGCTTTCTTT,TRBV6-5,-,TRBJ1-1,TRBD1
CAISAILGGQETQYF,TGTGCCATCAGTGCCATTTTGGGGGGACAAGAGACCCAGTACTTC,TRBV10-3,-,TRBJ2-5,-
CASSPTSGPYEQYF,TGTGCCAGTAGTCCCACTAGCGGCCCCTACGAGCAGTACTTC,TRBV19,-,TRBJ2-7,TRBD2
CASSFRDSGRAAQYF,TGTGCCAGCAGCTTTCGGGACTCGGGGCGGGCGGCCCAGTACTTC,TRBV3-1/TRBV3-2,-,TRBJ2-5,-
CAIRGLASSYNEQFF,TGTGCCATCAGGGGACTAGCAAGCTCCTACAATGAGCAGTTCTTC,TRBV10-3,-,TRBJ2-1,TRBD2
CASSQGGLAGRTMSREQFF,TGCGCCAGCAGCCAAGGGGGACTAGCGGGGCGTACAATGAGCAGGGAGCAGTTCTTC,TRBV4-1,once,TRBJ2-1,TRBD2
CASSWQGGSTDTQYF,TGTGCCAGCAGCTGGCAAGGAGGTAGCACAGATACGCAGTATTTT,TRBV7-3,-,TRBJ2-3,-
CASSLALGQGMTF,TGTGCCAGCAGCTTAGCGCTGGGACAGGGGATGACCTTC,TRBV7-6,-,TRBJ1-2,TRBD1
CATRQGVWDEQYF,TGTGCCACCCGACAGGGGGTGTGGGACGAGCAGTACTTC,TRBV6-5,-,TRBJ2-7,TRBD1
CASSGLAGPTDTQYF,TGTGCCAGCAGCGGACTAGCGGGCCCCACAGATACGCAGTATTTT,TRBV6-4,-,TRBJ2-3,TRBD2
CASMGHPNTEAFF,TGTGCCAGCATGGGACACCCGAACACTGAAGCTTTCTTT,TRBV7-2,-,TRBJ1-1,-
CSVLSGSHEQYF,TGCAGCGTCCTTAGCGGGAGCCACGAGCAGTACTTC,TRBV29-1,-,TRBJ2-7,TRBD2
CASTGPGGYEQYF,TGTGCCAGCACCGGACCAGGGGGGTACGAGCAGTACTTT,TRBV7-2,once,TRBJ2-7,-
CASSVPQGAGNTIYF,TGTGCCAGCAGTGTCCCGCAGGGGGCTGGAAACACCATATATTTT,TRBV2,-,TRBJ1-3,TRBD1
CASSKPVTGSGQYF,TGTGCCAGCAGCAAACCCGTAACAGGGTCCGGGCAGTACTTC,TRBV21-1,-,TRBJ2-7,-
CASSLWTGPSDTQYF,TGTGCCAGCAGTTTATGGACAGGCCCCTCAGATACGCAGTATTTT,TRBV28,-,TRBJ2-3,-
CASTPQGRGQETQYF,TGTGCCAGCACCCCCCAGGGGAGGGGGCAAGAGACCCAGTACTTC,TRBV9,-,TRBJ2-5,-
CASSPPPLAGGDEQYF,TGTGCCAGCAGCCCCCCCCCACTAGCGGGAGGGGACGAGCAGTACTTC,TRBV6-4,-,TRBJ2-7,TRBD2
CASSLSRTRTDTQYF,TGTGCCAGCAGCCTCAGTCGGACACGCACAGATACGCAGTATTTT,TRBV7-8,few,TRBJ2-3,-
CASGPGETQYF,TGTGCCAGCGGGCCAGGAGAGACCCAGTACTTC,TRBV6-5,-,TRBJ2-5,-
CASSLRGGTSNEQFF,TGTGCCAGCAGCTTAAGGGGGGGGACTAGCAATGAGCAGTTCTTC,TRBV7-6,-,TRBJ2-1,TRBD2
CASSSRLAGPGTQYF,TGTGCCAGCAGTTCCCGACTAGCGGGCCCGGGGACCCAGTACTTC,TRBV28,-,TRBJ2-5,TRBD2
CASSRRDRGSGYTF,TGTGCCAGCAGCCGCCGGGACAGGGGGTCTGGCTACACCTTC,TRBV7-2,-,TRBJ1-2,TRBD1
CASSYSAGLQETQYF,TGTGCCAGCAGTTACTCTGCGGGTCTGCAAGAGACCCAGTACTTC,TRBV6-5,-,TRBJ2-5,-
CASSYSTGAGELFF,TGTGCCAGCAGTTACTCGACGGGGGCCGGGGAGCTGTTTTTT,TRBV6-2/TRBV6-3,-,TRBJ2-2,-
CSVAGGANTGELFF,TGCAGCGTTGCGGGCGGGGCGAACACCGGGGAGCTGTTTTTT,TRBV29-1,-,TRBJ2-2,-